These 27 T cell receptor beta chains share one sample of origin, sequenced in a study of blood T cell repertoires in COVID-19. Clones were sequenced by immunoSEQ multiplex PCR, and TCRdb holds only the in-frame ones, with some missing. The sample yields over 150,000 clones, roughly 80% seen once. The sample taken for sequencing was peripheral blood. These receptors were collected from a man between 70 and 80 years old with active or convalescent COVID-19.

The chain links TRBV5-1 to TRBJ2-7, with 8 positions matching TRBD1. This CDR3 spans 17 amino acids. Germline-derived CDR1 and CDR2 are SGHRS and YFSETQ. J gave up 7 bases and V 3 bases, and 18 bases lay outside the gene matches. The CDR3: CASSSRSPQGAAGEQYF. CDR3 DNA: TGCGCCAGCAGCTCGAGGAGCCCTCAGGGGGCGGCGGGTGAGCAGTACTTC.

This rearrangement joins TRBV4-3 to TRBJ2-1; TRBD2 might be the D (6 bases). Germline CDR1 is LGHNA and CDR2 is YSLEER. The length of the CDR3 is 17 residues. V was shortened by 1 base and J by 3 bases, with 16 bases between the two germline ends. The CDR3 DNA sequence: TGCGCCAGCAGCCAAGTATCCGGGGGAGACTTCTACAATGAGCAGTTCTTC. Protein sequence: CASSQVSGGDFYNEQFF.

This clone was found a few times. V and J are TRBV19 and TRBJ2-1, with 7 bases matching TRBD1. The germline CDR1 and CDR2 sequences are LNHDA and SQIVND (reference sequence). The CDR3 loop spans 15 amino acids. V dropped 4 bases and J dropped 4; count of bases not matched to a gene: 7. Here the CDR3 DNA reads TGTGCCAGTAGTAAAGACAGGGATCGGTACAATGAGCAGTTCTTC. Translating it yields CASSKDRDRYNEQFF.

The DNA of the CDR3 is TGTGCCAGCTCACGGGCTCAAGAGACCCAGTACTTC. This translates into CASSRAQETQYF. The chain joins TRBV18 to TRBJ2-5, with D hard to call. This CDR3 contains 12 residues. V was shortened by 4 bases and J by 2 bases, with 5 bases between the two germline ends. From germline, CDR1 is KGHSH and CDR2 LQKENI.

The chain uses TRBV7-2 and TRBJ1-4; 9 positions agree with TRBD1. Trimming cost V 5 bases and J 8 bases; bases outside gene matches: 9. The CDR3 is made up of 15 amino acids. CDR1 and CDR2 (germline): SGHTA, FQGNSA. The DNA of the CDR3 is TGTGCCAGCAGCGGACCCGGGACAGGGAGGGAAAAACTGTTTTTT. Residues: CASSGPGTGREKLFF.

This rearrangement joins TRBV11-2 to TRBJ1-2, with TRBD1 as a possible D gene (5 bases). The germline V gene has CDR1 SGHAT and CDR2 FQNNGV. The V end lost 3 bases, the J end lost 2 bases, and 10 bases lay between the germline ends. CDR3 size: 14 residues. The CDR3 sequence: CASSFGATNYGYTF. The CDR3, as DNA: TGTGCCAGCAGCTTTGGGGCGACCAACTATGGCTACACCTTC.

CDR3 loop: CASSPLRRGRTEAFF. The DNA for the CDR3 is TGTGCCAGCAGCCCTCTTCGCAGGGGGCGGACTGAAGCTTTCTTT. V and J are TRBV11-2 and TRBJ1-1; 8 bases line up with TRBD1. CDR3 size: 15 residues. The V gene end was trimmed by 5 bases and the J gene end by 5 bases; junction bases not matched to a gene: 10. CDR1 is SGHAT, CDR2 FQNNGV, per germline.

This sequence joins TRBV5-1 and TRBJ2-1; 7 bases agree with TRBD1. V dropped 4 bases and J dropped 0; count of bases not matched to a gene: 13. CDR1 SGHRS and CDR2 YFSETQ come from the germline V gene. This CDR3 contains 18 residues. In nucleotides, the CDR3 is TGCGCCAGCAGCCCTAGGGGGCCTTCACCGAGCTCCTACAATGAGCAGTTCTTC. It yields the protein CASSPRGPSPSSYNEQFF.

CDR3 DNA: TGTGCCAGCTCACCCCGGGACACGTACAATGAGCAGTTCTTC. Translating gives CASSPRDTYNEQFF. This chain links TRBV18 with TRBJ2-1; D may be TRBD1 (6 bases). CDR3 size: 14 residues. The germline gives CDR1 KGHSH, CDR2 LQKENI. V lost 3 bases, J lost 4 bases, and 10 bases lay in between.

The rearrangement uses TRBV15 and TRBJ2-2, with a tentative D call TRBD2 (5 bases). Germline assignment: CDR1 LNHNV and CDR2 YYDKDF (reference sequence). V was trimmed by 0 bases and J by 6 bases, leaving 8 bases between them. The CDR3 runs to 14 residues. The CDR3, as DNA: TGTGCCACCAGCAGAGATACCGGGGCCGGGGAGCTGTTTTTT. Protein sequence: CATSRDTGAGELFF.

The chain uses TRBV5-1 and TRBJ1-1; D remains ambiguous. CDR1 SGHRS and CDR2 YFSETQ come from the germline V gene. This CDR3 comprises 15 residues. Trimming took off 3 bases at V and 4 bases at J, with 16 bases between the two ends. The CDR3 protein is CASSSGVGLSTEAFF. Written as DNA, the CDR3 is TGCGCCAGCAGCTCGGGTGTCGGACTTAGCACTGAAGCTTTCTTT.

The rearrangement uses TRBV19 and TRBJ1-1, with 7 nucleotides matching TRBD1. Germline assignment: CDR1 LNHDA and CDR2 SQIVND (reference sequence). The V segment lost 5 bases and the J segment 0 bases; nucleotides outside the gene matches: 9. CDR3 size: 16 residues. CDR3 region: CASSAPRTGLNTEAFF. The DNA for the CDR3 is TGTGCCAGTAGTGCCCCCCGGACAGGCCTGAACACTGAAGCTTTCTTT.

The chain is built from TRBV19 and TRBJ1-5; unclear D gene. The CDR3 is made up of 18 amino acids. Germline V gene lookup returns CDR1 LNHDA and CDR2 SQIVND (reference sequence). CDR3 coding DNA: TGTGCTACAACCCCCTCCGGGAAATCCCCCTATAGCAATCAGCCCCAGCATTTT. Residues: CATTPSGKSPYSNQPQHF.

The chain employs TRBV6-2 or TRBV6-3 and TRBJ2-3; 12 positions match TRBD2. The ends lost 2 bases at V and 1 base at J; junction bases unmatched: 7. The length of the CDR3 is 18 residues. The germline V gene has CDR1 MNHEY and CDR2 SVGEGT. The CDR3 bases are TGTGCCAGCAGTTACGGCCTAGCGGGGGGGCTTCGCACAGATACGCAGTATTTT. Its translation is CASSYGLAGGLRTDTQYF.

J is TRBJ1-5 and V is TRBV6-2 or TRBV6-3; D uncertain. Trimming shortened V by 3 bases and J by 2 bases, and 11 bases separated the two germline ends. This CDR3 comprises 15 residues. Germline V gene sequence: CDR1 MNHEY, CDR2 SVGEGT. This chain's CDR3 is CASSYGGTGNQPQHF. CDR3 coding DNA: TGTGCCAGCAGTTATGGCGGTACTGGCAATCAGCCCCAGCATTTT.

The J gene is TRBJ2-2, the V gene TRBV7-2; tentatively, D is TRBD2 (7 bases). The V and J ends lost 4 bases and 1 base respectively, with 16 bases between them. Germline CDR1 and CDR2: SGHTA and FQGNSA. The CDR3 covers 17 residues. DNA for the CDR3: TGTGCCAGCAGCTGGGGGGGCAGGAACCAGAACACCGGGGAGCTGTTTTTT. Amino acids: CASSWGGRNQNTGELFF.

V gene TRBV27 combines with J gene TRBJ2-2; TRBD1 might be the D (5 bases). This CDR3 region has 15 residues. V was pared by 3 bases and J by 4 bases, with 12 bases between. Germline assignment: CDR1 MNHEY and CDR2 SMNVEV (reference sequence). The CDR3: CASSFGREGTGELFF. In DNA, the CDR3 is TGTGCCAGCAGTTTCGGCAGGGAAGGCACCGGGGAGCTGTTTTTT.

The chain has TRBV27 and TRBJ1-2; 10 bases align to TRBD1. CDR1 and CDR2 from the germline V gene are MNHEY and SMNVEV (reference sequence). CDR3 size: 14 residues. Losses at the gene ends were 5 bases for V and 7 bases for J; bases not matched to a gene: 7. The CDR3 spells CASSRQGAPRGYTF. CDR3 DNA: TGTGCCAGCAGTCGACAGGGGGCCCCTCGTGGCTACACCTTC.

CDR3: CASSPRGGGASNQPQHF. CDR3 DNA sequence: TGTGCCAGCAGTCCGCGGGGGGGCGGGGCGAGCAATCAGCCCCAGCATTTT. The V and J genes are TRBV6-2 or TRBV6-3 and TRBJ1-5; D may be TRBD1 (6 bases). Trimming cost V 5 bases and J 1 base, with 18 bases left between them. The CDR3 consists of 17 residues. Germline V gene lookup returns CDR1 MNHEY and CDR2 SVGEGT.

The rearrangement uses TRBV12-3 or TRBV12-4 and TRBJ1-2, with 7 bases identical to TRBD1. The J segment lost 3 bases and the V segment lost 3 bases, leaving 1 base of the junction unmatched. The CDR3 covers 13 residues. Here the CDR3 DNA reads TGTGCCAGCAGTTTCGGGACAGACTATGGCTACACCTTC. Translated, it gives CASSFGTDYGYTF.

The chain carries TRBV7-9 and TRBJ1-2; D gene unclear. Trimming removed 5 bases from V and 5 bases from J, with 9 bases in between. Germline CDR1 SEHNR, CDR2 FQNEAQ (reference sequence). The CDR3 consists of 12 residues. The chain's CDR3 is CASSPREYGYTF. CDR3 DNA: TGTGCCAGCAGCCCCCGGGAGTATGGCTACACCTTC.

The rearrangement uses TRBV9 and TRBJ2-1; the match to TRBD2 covers 11 bases. Germline values: CDR1 SGDLS, CDR2 YYNGEE. J gave up 7 bases and V 3 bases, and 18 bases lay outside the gene matches. This CDR3 spans 19 amino acids. The CDR3 region has the DNA TGTGCCAGCAGCGCTACCTTGGGCCCGGGACTAGCGGAGCCTAATGAGCAGTTCTTC. It specifies CASSATLGPGLAEPNEQFF.

The table lists this clone with a few counts. The chain employs TRBV15 and TRBJ2-7; 9 bases map to TRBD1. J was trimmed by 0 bases and V by 3 bases; bases with no gene match: 6. This CDR3 contains 16 residues. CDR1 is LNHNV, CDR2 YYDKDF, per germline (reference sequence). Here the CDR3 reads CATSSPGQGNSYEQYF. Written as DNA, the CDR3 is TGTGCCACCAGCAGTCCGGGACAGGGCAACTCCTACGAGCAGTACTTC.

The chain is built from TRBV5-1 and TRBJ2-5; TRBD2 is a possible D gene (6 bases). CDR3 length: 14 residues. V lost 0 bases and J 5 bases, leaving 11 bases between the germline ends. CDR1 and CDR2 (germline): SGHRS, YFSETQ. The CDR3 loop reads CASSLVLAGETQYF. In DNA form, the CDR3 reads TGCGCCAGCAGCTTGGTACTAGCCGGTGAGACCCAGTACTTC.

The genes are TRBV6-6 and TRBJ2-7; TRBD1 aligns across 9 bases. Losses at the gene ends were 10 bases for V and 4 bases for J; bases not matched to a gene: 8. This CDR3 comprises 13 residues. Germline CDR1 is MNHNY and CDR2 is SVGAGI (reference sequence). CDR3 bases: TGTGCCACCAGGACAGGGGTCCTTTACGAGCAGTACTTC. Amino acids: CATRTGVLYEQYF.

The chain employs TRBV11-3 and TRBJ1-1; 10 nucleotides line up with TRBD1. The V and J ends lost 6 bases and 7 bases, in that order; junction bases with no gene match: 5. Germline V gene lookup returns CDR1 SGHNT and CDR2 YENEEA. This CDR3 is built from 13 residues. Written as DNA, the CDR3 is TGTGCCAGCAGTCCGGGACAGGGGAATGAAGCTTTCTTT. Amino acid sequence: CASSPGQGNEAFF. The full variable domain, with the rest looked up from reference TRBV11-3 and TRBJ1-1, is EAGVVQSPRYKIIEKKQPVAFWCNPISGHNTLYWYLQNLGQGPELLIRYENEEAVDDSQLPKDRFSAERLKGVDSTLKIQPAELGDSAVYLCASSPGQGNEAFFGQGTRLTVV.

The V gene is TRBV4-3, the J gene TRBJ2-2; 8 nucleotides match TRBD1. Germline V gene data show CDR1 as LGHNA and CDR2 as YSLEER. The J segment lost 7 bases and the V segment lost 3 bases, leaving 7 bases of the junction unmatched. This CDR3 is built from 15 residues. The CDR3 spells CASSQVDRGGGELFF. DNA of the CDR3: TGCGCCAGCAGCCAGGTCGACAGGGGCGGCGGGGAGCTGTTTTTT.